The T cell receptor beta chain under discussion was sequenced for a study of T cell responses to AZD1222 COVID-19 vaccine. TCRdb keeps only in-frame clones here, not all; method: immunoSEQ multiplex PCR. Here the sample spans 90,000 to 130,000 clones, 88% being singletons. Study observations and caveats: As reported, nearly half of all spike-specific TCRs target variant regions that are unmutated. Donors were mostly white British, more females; clonal diversity possibly underestimated. Baseline serology detected seropositivity in only 5 or 6 AZD1222 recipients. Spike-wide coverage was observed for vaccine-associated CD4 TCRs, with dominant responses at 160-218 and 743-854.

Notes on this clone: Its cognate antigen is unknown.

The CDR3 runs to 15 residues. Per germline, CDR1 LGHDT and CDR2 YNNKEL (reference sequence). The ends were cut back, 4 bases at V and 8 bases at J, with 17 bases in the middle. Sequencing used peripheral blood, obtained on day 0 of AZD1222 vaccination. This chain links TRBV3-1 (or the pseudogene TRBV3-2) with TRBJ1-4, with D unclear. The clonotype was recovered from an adult in good health. CDR3 in DNA: TGTGCCAGCAGCCTCAGAACCAATAATGCGGAAAAACTGTTTTTT. The encoded protein is CASSLRTNNAEKLFF.